These 8 T cell receptor beta chains were all obtained from the same sample, sequenced in a study of blood T cell repertoires in COVID-19. Profiling relied on immunoSEQ multiplex PCR, and the TCRdb table lists in-frame clones only, not all of them. The table includes roughly 22,000 clones, about 90% detected once. What was sequenced was peripheral blood. These receptors all stem from an older man with active COVID-19.

The CDR3 sequence: CATLTGQGPQPQHF. The CDR3 coding sequence is TGTGCCACACTTACGGGACAGGGTCCCCAGCCCCAGCATTTT. V and J are TRBV6-5 and TRBJ1-5; 9 nucleotides match TRBD1. With V trimmed by 10 bases and J by 7 bases, 11 bases remained unmatched. CDR1 and CDR2 (germline): MNHEY, SVGAGI. The CDR3 has 14 residues.

The V call is TRBV24-1, the J call TRBJ2-3; 9 bases agree with TRBD2. The CDR3 is 15 amino acids. CDR1 KGHDR and CDR2 SFDVKD come from the germline V gene. V dropped 3 bases and J dropped 5; count of bases not matched to a gene: 5. The CDR3 loop is CATSDLRLAEDTQYF. The CDR3 DNA reads as TGTGCCACCAGTGATCTCAGACTAGCGGAAGATACGCAGTATTTT.

About this clone itself: At one of its ends the junction is not consistent with the germline gene, which may arise from a read error. J is TRBJ2-5 and V is TRBV7-9, with 7 bases that match TRBD2. The length of the CDR3 is 15 residues. The V gene's germline CDR1 is SEHNR and CDR2 FQNEAQ (reference sequence). Here the CDR3 reads CASSFGGDYQETQYF. The CDR3 nucleotides read TGTGCCAGCAGCTTTGGAGGGGACTACCAGGAGACCCAGTACTTC.

V is TRBV7-2 and J is TRBJ1-4; TRBD1 is a possible D gene (5 bases). The length of the CDR3 is 13 residues. Germline CDR1 SGHTA, CDR2 FQGNSA. Trimming pared 3 bases from V and 8 bases from J, leaving 10 bases between. CDR3 bases: TGTGCCAGCAGCTTTAGGGGCGGCGAAAAACTGTTTTTT. Translating gives CASSFRGGEKLFF.

The count of this clone is one. CDR3 sequence reads: CASSLLAGVINEQFF. In DNA form, the CDR3 reads TGTGCCAGCAGCTTACTAGCGGGAGTGATAAATGAGCAGTTCTTC. The rearrangement uses TRBV5-6 and TRBJ2-1; 11 bases map to TRBD2. This CDR3 spans 15 amino acids. The germline V gene encodes CDR1 SGHDT and CDR2 YYEEEE. Losses at the gene ends were 2 bases for V and 7 bases for J; bases not matched to a gene: 5.

The chain employs TRBV19 and TRBJ2-1; possibly TRBD2 for D (6 bases). There are 16 residues in the CDR3. Germline V gene sequence: CDR1 LNHDA, CDR2 SQIVND (reference sequence). Deletions cut 2 bases from V and 5 bases from J, with 16 bases between. The CDR3 protein is CASSITHGAGNNEQFF. CDR3 DNA sequence: TGTGCCAGTAGTATAACCCACGGGGCGGGAAACAATGAGCAGTTCTTC.

The genes are TRBV29-1 and TRBJ1-2; 7 bases agree with TRBD1. Germline loops: CDR1 SQVTM, CDR2 ANQGSEA. This CDR3 has 14 amino acids. The V segment lost 7 bases and the J segment 0 bases; nucleotides outside the gene matches: 8. CDR3 residues: CSGDLTGTNYGYTF. The DNA of the CDR3 is TGCAGCGGTGATCTGACAGGGACTAACTATGGCTACACCTTC.

The chain recombines TRBV5-8 with TRBJ1-4; TRBD1 matches 10 bases. The length of the CDR3 is 15 residues. The germline CDR1 and CDR2 sequences are SGHTS and YDEGEE. Trimming at V came to 2 bases and at J to 5 bases, leaving 3 bases not matched to a gene. The CDR3 spells CASSFWTGGNEKLFF. CDR3 coding DNA: TGTGCCAGCAGCTTCTGGACAGGGGGAAATGAAAAACTGTTTTTT.